This TCR beta chain was profiled in a study of blood T cell repertoires in COVID-19. About the study: Whether acute or convalescent, the COVID-19 samples came from the United States, Italy and Spain. Sources were T cells, B-cell-depleted T cells, or PBMCs; the material itself was cDNA or gDNA.

In the study's own analysis: Amplified reference gene primers provided the basis for estimating nucleated cell counts. TCRdb keeps only in-frame clones here, not all; method: immunoSEQ multiplex PCR. That table gives V, J and clone size, and the DNA gave D and trimming. The sample contains about 82,000 clones, 78% of which appear only once. This clone appeared a single time. With V trimmed by 9 bases and J by 9 bases, 15 bases remained unmatched. This CDR3 spans 15 amino acids. Germline V lookup: CDR1 LNHDA, CDR2 SQIVND (reference sequence). Enrolled during active infection, Seattle patients were then followed longitudinally.

This TCR was recovered from a man aged 55-75 years with COVID-19, enrolled during active disease. This chain links TRBV19 with TRBJ2-1, with 9 bases identical to TRBD2. The specimen sequenced was peripheral blood. This CDR3 reads CASEKTSGRSSEQFF. The CDR3 region has the DNA TGTGCCAGCGAGAAAACCAGCGGGAGGAGTTCTGAGCAGTTCTTC.